The T cell receptor beta chain described here comes from a study of T cell changes during pregnancy in multiple sclerosis. Trimming pared 5 bases from V and 2 bases from J, leaving 9 bases between. Germline CDR1 LNHDA, CDR2 SQIVND (reference sequence). The CDR3 has 14 amino acids. Profiling relied on immunoSEQ multiplex PCR, and the TCRdb table lists in-frame clones only, not all of them. The sample yields 93,000 or so clones, around 91% seen once. The sequencing here drew on peripheral blood, taken after pregnancy. The receptor was derived from a female donor with multiple sclerosis, enrolled in a pregnancy study. The J gene is TRBJ2-2, the V gene TRBV19; D gene unclear. The CDR3 protein is CASSESANTGELFF. The CDR3 DNA follows: TGTGCCAGTAGTGAAAGCGCTAACACCGGGGAGCTGTTTTTT.